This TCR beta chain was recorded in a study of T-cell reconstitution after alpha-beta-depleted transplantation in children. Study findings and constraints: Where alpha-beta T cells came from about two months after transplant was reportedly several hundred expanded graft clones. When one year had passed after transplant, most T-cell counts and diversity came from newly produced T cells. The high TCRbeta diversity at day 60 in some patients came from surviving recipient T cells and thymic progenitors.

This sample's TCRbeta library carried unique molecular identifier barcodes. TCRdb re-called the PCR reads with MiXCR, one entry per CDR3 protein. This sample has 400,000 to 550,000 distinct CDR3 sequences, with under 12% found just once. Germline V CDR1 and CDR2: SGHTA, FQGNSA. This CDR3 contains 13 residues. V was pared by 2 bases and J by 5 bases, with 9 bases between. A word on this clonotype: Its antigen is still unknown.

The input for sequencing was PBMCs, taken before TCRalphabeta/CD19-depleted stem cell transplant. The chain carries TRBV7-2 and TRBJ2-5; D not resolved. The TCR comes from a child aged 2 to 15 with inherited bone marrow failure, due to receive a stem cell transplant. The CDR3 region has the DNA TGTGCCAGCAGCTTATTGGGCTTTGAGACCCAGTACTTC. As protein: CASSLLGFETQYF. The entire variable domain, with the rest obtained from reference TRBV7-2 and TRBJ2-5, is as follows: GAGVSQSPSNKVTEKGKDVELRCDPISGHTALYWYRQSLGQGLEFLIYFQGNSAPDKSGLPSDRFSAERTGGSVSTLTIQRTQQEDSAVYLCASSLLGFETQYFGPGTRLLVL.